These T cell receptor beta chains were read from a single sample in a study of blood T cell repertoires in COVID-19. Profiling relied on immunoSEQ multiplex PCR, and the TCRdb table lists in-frame clones only, not all of them. The sample holds fewer than 400,000 clones; around 87% are singletons and the top ten take 3%. The specimen was peripheral blood. The source of these receptors is a human donor in a cohort sampled during active COVID-19. Both conserved end residues are part of each CDR3. The order of the fields is J gene, clone size, V gene, D gene, CDR3 protein, CDR3 DNA. A D gene is named only where the DNA matches it firmly. Part of the rows lack a size; the others show once, few, many or a class for expanded clones.

TRBJ2-6,.,TRBV4-1,.,CASSQDPWGSSGANVLTF,TGCGCCAGCAGCCAAGATCCATGGGGCAGCTCTGGGGCCAACGTCCTGACTTTC
TRBJ2-1,.,TRBV28,TRBD2,CASRLTSGRANEQFF,TGTGCCAGCAGACTAACTAGCGGGAGGGCCAATGAGCAGTTCTTC
TRBJ1-2,few,TRBV7-9,.,CASSFGQGYGYTF,TGTGCCAGCAGCTTCGGGCAGGGTTATGGCTACACCTTC
TRBJ2-1,.,TRBV9,.,CASSVDTRGFNEQFF,TGTGCCAGCAGCGTGGATACCAGGGGCTTCAATGAGCAGTTCTTC
TRBJ2-3,.,TRBV12-2,.,CASRSRLAAPSISTDTQYF,TGTGCAAGTCGCTCGCGACTAGCGGCCCCCTCGATTAGCACAGATACGCAGTATTTT
TRBJ2-2,.,TRBV7-6,TRBD2,CASSPRGGLGGELFF,TGTGCCAGCAGCCCCCGCGGGGGGTTGGGCGGGGAGCTGTTTTTT
TRBJ1-3,.,TRBV18,TRBD1,CASSPRQGGSSGNTIYF,TGTGCCAGCTCACCGCGACAGGGGGGATCCTCTGGAAACACCATATATTTT
TRBJ1-1,.,TRBV7-9,TRBD1,CASSQQGMNTEAFF,TGTGCCAGCAGCCAACAGGGGATGAACACTGAAGCTTTCTTT
TRBJ1-1,.,TRBV27,.,CASSLGRPYTEAFF,TGTGCCAGCAGTTTGGGCAGGCCCTACACTGAAGCTTTCTTT
TRBJ2-7,.,TRBV12-3/TRBV12-4,TRBD1,CASRRTGDYEQYF,TGTGCCAGCAGGCGGACAGGGGACTACGAGCAGTACTTC
TRBJ1-2,.,TRBV7-9,.,CASSLDFPDYGYTF,TGTGCCAGCAGCTTAGATTTTCCAGATTATGGCTACACCTTC
TRBJ2-7,.,TRBV7-2,TRBD2,CASSLGAGVGYEQYF,TGTGCCAGCAGCTTAGGGGCGGGAGTGGGGTACGAGCAGTACTTC
TRBJ1-3,once,TRBV5-1,.,CASSYTGSSGNTIYF,TGCGCCAGCAGCTACACAGGGTCTTCTGGAAACACCATATATTTT
TRBJ2-3,.,TRBV7-9,TRBD2,CASLRSGGTDTQYF,TGTGCCAGTCTTCGGAGCGGGGGCACAGATACGCAGTATTTT
TRBJ1-4,few,TRBV7-2,TRBD1,CASSRRQGGKLFF,TGTGCCAGCAGCCGTCGACAGGGTGGAAAACTGTTTTTT
TRBJ2-7,.,TRBV5-1,TRBD1,CASSGEGANEQYF,TGCGCCAGCAGCGGAGAGGGGGCTAACGAGCAGTACTTC
TRBJ2-2,few,TRBV2,TRBD1,CASRDRALSDTGELFF,TGTGCCAGCAGGGACAGGGCCCTTTCTGACACCGGGGAGCTGTTTTTT
TRBJ1-2,.,TRBV9,.,CASSVAGSPGDGYTF,TGTGCCAGCAGCGTAGCTGGTTCCCCAGGGGACGGCTACACCTTC
TRBJ1-5,.,TRBV15,.,CATSRDSGASNQPQHF,TGTGCCACCAGCAGAGATTCGGGAGCCTCTAATCAGCCCCAGCATTTT
TRBJ1-5,.,TRBV6-2/TRBV6-3,.,CASSYRGGRNLHQPQHF,TGTGCCAGCAGTTACCGGGGGGGGCGGAACCTACATCAGCCCCAGCATTTT
TRBJ2-3,.,TRBV27,.,CASSWQGYTDTQYF,TGTGCCAGCAGTTGGCAGGGTTACACAGATACGCAGTATTTT
TRBJ2-1,once,TRBV5-4,TRBD1,CASSWQGAPYNEQFF,TGTGCCAGCAGCTGGCAGGGGGCACCCTACAATGAGCAGTTCTTC
TRBJ1-1,.,TRBV18,.,CASSLGARVEKAFF,TGTGCCAGCTCACTTGGGGCCAGGGTTGAGAAAGCTTTCTTT
TRBJ2-1,.,TRBV10-1,TRBD1,CASSESRGHNEQFF,TGCGCCAGCAGTGAGTCGAGGGGGCACAATGAGCAGTTCTTC
TRBJ1-5,.,TRBV28,.,CASSLVGGTNNQPQHF,TGTGCCAGCAGTTTAGTAGGCGGAACAAACAATCAGCCCCAGCATTTT
TRBJ2-3,.,TRBV9,.,CASSRLVGGDTQYF,TGTGCCAGCAGTCGACTAGTGGGTGGCGATACGCAGTATTTT
TRBJ1-5,.,TRBV28,TRBD1,CASSQISGQAFLDQPQHF,TGTGCCAGCAGCCAGATCTCCGGACAGGCTTTTTTGGATCAGCCCCAGCATTTT
TRBJ1-2,.,TRBV30,TRBD1,CAWSGIGQGLDGYTF,TGTGCCTGGAGTGGTATCGGACAGGGGCTTGATGGCTACACCTTC
TRBJ2-5,.,TRBV6-5,.,CASSYGIGGKETQYF,TGTGCCAGCAGTTACGGTATTGGGGGCAAGGAGACCCAGTACTTC
TRBJ1-3,.,TRBV4-2,TRBD1,CASSQTGSSGNTIYF,TGTGCCAGCAGCCAGACAGGGAGCTCTGGAAACACCATATATTTT
TRBJ1-3,.,TRBV11-2,.,CASSLDQGVQVRTGNTIYF,TGTGCCAGCAGCTTAGATCAAGGGGTACAGGTTCGCACTGGAAACACCATATATTTT
TRBJ2-5,.,TRBV5-6,.,CASSSTGTETQYF,TGTGCCAGCAGCTCGACAGGAACAGAGACCCAGTACTTC
TRBJ2-2,.,TRBV19,.,CASRKGRTGELFF,TGTGCCAGTAGGAAGGGGAGGACCGGGGAGCTGTTTTTT
TRBJ2-2,.,TRBV12-3/TRBV12-4,.,CASRGDTGELFF,TGTGCCAGCAGGGGAGACACCGGGGAGCTGTTTTTT
TRBJ2-7,.,TRBV19,.,CASSIGLPAAYEQYF,TGTGCCAGTAGTATCGGACTGCCAGCAGCCTACGAGCAGTACTTC
TRBJ2-1,.,TRBV29-1,TRBD1,CSVEGVDRVVINEQFF,TGCAGCGTTGAAGGGGTTGACAGGGTTGTAATTAATGAGCAGTTCTTC
TRBJ2-7,few,TRBV18,TRBD1,CASSPPGQGYEQYF,TGTGCCAGCTCACCTCCGGGACAGGGCTACGAGCAGTACTTC
TRBJ2-5,.,TRBV14,TRBD2,CASSQENGGWTQYF,TGTGCCAGCAGCCAAGAAAACGGGGGGTGGACCCAGTACTTC
TRBJ2-4,.,TRBV4-1,.,CASSHDIQDDSLAKNIQYF,TGCGCCAGCAGCCACGACATCCAAGACGACAGCCTAGCCAAAAACATTCAGTACTTC
TRBJ2-7,.,TRBV14,TRBD2,CASSPGGGAWEQYF,TGTGCCAGCAGCCCGGGCGGGGGGGCTTGGGAGCAGTACTTC
TRBJ2-2,.,TRBV6-6,TRBD1,CASSPTGGTGELFF,TGTGCCAGCAGCCCGACAGGGGGAACCGGGGAGCTGTTTTTT
TRBJ2-4,.,TRBV4-1,TRBD1,CASSHLVGTVKNIQYF,TGCGCCAGCAGCCATCTCGTTGGGACAGTCAAAAACATTCAGTACTTC
TRBJ2-1,.,TRBV7-2,.,CASSLGPDKGSEQFF,TGTGCCAGCAGCTTAGGGCCAGACAAAGGCAGTGAGCAGTTCTTC
TRBJ1-2,few,TRBV7-9,TRBD1,CASSLETGARGYTF,TGTGCCAGCAGCTTAGAAACAGGGGCAAGAGGCTACACCTTC
TRBJ2-1,.,TRBV24-1,TRBD2,CATSLAGDYNEQFF,TGTGCCACCTCCCTAGCGGGGGACTACAATGAGCAGTTCTTC
TRBJ2-2,.,TRBV15,.,CATRRTANTGELFF,TGTGCCACCAGGCGGACAGCGAACACCGGGGAGCTGTTTTTT
TRBJ2-7,few,TRBV9,TRBD2,CASSASGGPTYEQYF,TGTGCCAGCAGTGCAAGCGGGGGGCCGACTTACGAGCAGTACTTC
TRBJ2-2,few,TRBV7-3,TRBD1,CASSPGGNTGELFF,TGTGCCAGCAGCCCAGGGGGGAACACCGGGGAGCTGTTTTTT
TRBJ1-1,.,TRBV11-2,.,CASSFHWGGVNTEAFF,TGTGCCAGCAGCTTCCATTGGGGGGGCGTCAACACTGAAGCTTTCTTT
TRBJ2-3,.,TRBV5-8,.,CASSQDYQGLWADTQYF,TGTGCCAGCAGCCAAGACTACCAAGGGCTTTGGGCAGATACGCAGTATTTT
TRBJ1-1,.,TRBV5-1,.,CASSLAGNTEAFF,TGCGCCAGCAGCTTGGCGGGTAACACTGAAGCTTTCTTT
TRBJ1-6,.,TRBV9,.,CASSDMNSPLHF,TGTGCCAGCAGCGACATGAATTCACCCCTCCACTTT
TRBJ2-1,.,TRBV7-2,TRBD1,CASSFLGQGASYNEQFF,TGTGCCAGCAGCTTCCTGGGACAGGGGGCTTCTTACAATGAGCAGTTCTTC
TRBJ2-5,.,TRBV30,TRBD2,CAWSLLSGVETQYF,TGTGCCTGGAGTCTCCTTAGCGGGGTAGAGACCCAGTACTTC
TRBJ2-3,.,TRBV5-1,.,CASSLAGYRTDTQYF,TGCGCCAGCAGCTTGGCCGGGTACCGCACAGATACGCAGTATTTT
TRBJ1-1,.,TRBV2,.,CASSEVLSRGPAFF,TGTGCCAGCAGTGAAGTGCTTAGCAGGGGACCCGCTTTCTTT
TRBJ2-7,.,TRBV27,.,CASSLSVAGFYEQYF,TGTGCCAGCAGTTTATCAGTCGCGGGATTCTACGAGCAGTACTTC
TRBJ1-1,.,TRBV7-3,TRBD1,CASSTGTDNTEAFF,TGTGCCAGCAGTACCGGGACAGATAACACTGAAGCTTTCTTT
TRBJ2-1,.,TRBV7-9,TRBD2,CASSLGLAGVVTRNEQFF,TGTGCCAGCAGCTTAGGACTAGCGGGGGTAGTCACGCGCAATGAGCAGTTCTTC
TRBJ2-1,.,TRBV7-9,TRBD2,CASSPGTSGLGEQFF,TGTGCCAGCAGCCCCGGGACTAGCGGCCTTGGAGAGCAGTTCTTC